One sample yielded the 3 T cell receptor beta chains listed below, sequenced in a study of technical replicates of blood from several donors. The assay was immunoSEQ multiplex PCR, and TCRdb's table has in-frame clones only and misses some. This table holds 65,000 to 85,000 clones, roughly 93% found once. The material sequenced was T cells isolated from PBMCs. The origin of the receptors is a human donor in good health.

CDR3: CASSFRGVDIYEQYF. Written as DNA, the CDR3 is TGTGCCAGCAGCTTCAGGGGGGTAGATATCTACGAGCAGTACTTC. V and J are TRBV9 and TRBJ2-7, with D possibly TRBD1 on 7 matching bases. Between the trimmed V and J ends, which lost 4 bases and 3 bases, there was a span of 17 bases. Per the germline V gene, CDR1 is SGDLS and CDR2 is YYNGEE. The CDR3 is 15 residues long.

The rearrangement links TRBV7-8 to TRBJ2-5; D remains unclear. The V gene lost 5 bases and the J gene lost 3 bases, with 13 bases spanning the gap. Germline V lookup: CDR1 SGHVS, CDR2 FQNEAQ. This CDR3 is 14 amino acids long. This CDR3 is CASSLRGVKETQYF. DNA for the CDR3: TGTGCCAGCAGCCTACGCGGAGTGAAAGAGACCCAGTACTTC.

This clone showed up just once. CDR3 in amino acids: CASSGQSQETQYF. DNA for the CDR3: TGTGCCAGCAGCGGTCAATCTCAAGAGACCCAGTACTTC. The V call is TRBV6-1, the J call TRBJ2-5; D call uncertain. Trimming removed 6 bases from V and 2 bases from J, with 10 bases in between. Germline V CDR1 and CDR2: MNHNS, SASEGT. The CDR3 covers 13 residues.